This paragraph covers one T cell receptor (beta chain) sequence. What this receptor recognizes is not known. One base away there is no much larger clone; base qualities are not given. This sample is part of a study of cytomegalovirus exposure and HLA in healthy donors (dated by TCRdb to about 2017). About the investigation overall: A later analysis indicated that the 120 validation repertoires were generated on the platform also employed for the 600 to 750 repertoires of the first cohort. The study aimed to test whether cataloging public T cell receptors could reveal signatures of past pathogen exposure. A separate validation cohort of some 130 different subjects was used in addition to the roughly 670-subject first cohort. To predict cytomegalovirus infection status, the study brought together high-throughput TCR immunosequencing, statistical association of individual TCRs with disease status, and machine learning. Findings and caveats that apply to the study as a whole: In a later analysis, TCRs clustered in the first cohort were found to also tend to co-occur in the roughly 130 validation repertoires, with approximately 93% of cluster scores above 0. Cytomegalovirus status was reported to be diagnosed by the classifier with high specificity and sensitivity in both the original and validation cohorts. The study listed approximately 150 TCR beta chains as associated with cytomegalovirus. All 120 or so repertoires were used to score co-occurrence in the validation cohort in a later analysis, because that analysis had no HLA typing for the cohort. In vitro tests confirmed that three of the cytomegalovirus-associated TCR beta chains recognize cytomegalovirus antigens. Most TCR sequences were observed very rarely across donors, whereas some public TCRs were present in many individuals. The authors suggested that the approach could potentially be extended to other disease states and immunological phenotypes.

The donors belonged to the validation cohort of about 110 subjects, which was separate from the roughly 670-subject first cohort. In the germline V gene (reference sequence), CDR1 corresponds to SEHNR and CDR2 to FQNEAQ. V is clipped by 4 bases and J by 2 bases, and the sequence between their germline boundaries is 18 bases long. Taken from cysteine to phenylalanine, the CDR3 has 16 residues. The read is trimmed to its CDR3 DNA, 48 bases read in frame from base 1. Libraries were made using the immunoSEQ multiplex PCR assay. Regarding the original processing steps: A statistical classification framework was developed to diagnose cytomegalovirus status using the catalog of TCR beta chain sequences. The clones in this table, taken by TCRdb from immuneACCESS, are in-frame only. Not every clone is retained; where verified, under half of the shortfall comes from an unresolved V gene, and the cause of the rest is unknown. Clonal size and the V and J genes are those of that table, whereas D and trimming came from the DNA. Present in this sample are 150,000 to 200,000 clones, more than 70% of which were seen just once. The ten largest clonotypes hold about 1.5% of the sample.

The chain is assembled from TRBV7-9 and TRBJ2-7; TRBD1 is perhaps the D gene, given 6 matching bases. This clonotype was obtained from a woman under 30 in good health and CMV-seronegative. The sequencing input was PBMCs. The CDR3 has the sequence CASSSRGGRGTYEQYF. The nucleotide sequence is TGTGCCAGCAGCTCCCGAGGAGGAAGGGGGACCTACGAGCAGTACTTC. Outside the CDR3, residues come from the reference TRBV7-9 and TRBJ2-7 proteins, so the full variable domain is: DTGVSQNPRHKITKRGQNVTFRCDPISEHNRLYWYRQTLGQGPEFLTYFQNEAQLEKSRLLSDRFSAERPKGSFSTLEIQRTEQGDSAMYLCASSSRGGRGTYEQYFGPGTRLTVT.